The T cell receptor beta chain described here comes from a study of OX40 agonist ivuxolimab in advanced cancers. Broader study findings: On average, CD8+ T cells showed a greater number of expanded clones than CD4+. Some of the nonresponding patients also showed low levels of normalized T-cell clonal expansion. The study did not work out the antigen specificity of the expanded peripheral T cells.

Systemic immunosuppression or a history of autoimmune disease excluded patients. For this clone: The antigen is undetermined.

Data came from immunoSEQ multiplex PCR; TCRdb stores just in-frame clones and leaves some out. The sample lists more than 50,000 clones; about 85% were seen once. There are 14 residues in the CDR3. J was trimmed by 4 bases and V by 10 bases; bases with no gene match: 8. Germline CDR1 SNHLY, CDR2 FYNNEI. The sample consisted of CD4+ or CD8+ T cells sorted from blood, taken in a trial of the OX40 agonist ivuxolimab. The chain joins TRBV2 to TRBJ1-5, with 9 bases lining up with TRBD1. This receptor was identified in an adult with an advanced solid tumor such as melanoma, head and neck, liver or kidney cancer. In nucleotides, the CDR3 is TGTGCCACCACCGACAGGGGGGCGAATCAGCCCCAGCATTTT. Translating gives CATTDRGANQPQHF.